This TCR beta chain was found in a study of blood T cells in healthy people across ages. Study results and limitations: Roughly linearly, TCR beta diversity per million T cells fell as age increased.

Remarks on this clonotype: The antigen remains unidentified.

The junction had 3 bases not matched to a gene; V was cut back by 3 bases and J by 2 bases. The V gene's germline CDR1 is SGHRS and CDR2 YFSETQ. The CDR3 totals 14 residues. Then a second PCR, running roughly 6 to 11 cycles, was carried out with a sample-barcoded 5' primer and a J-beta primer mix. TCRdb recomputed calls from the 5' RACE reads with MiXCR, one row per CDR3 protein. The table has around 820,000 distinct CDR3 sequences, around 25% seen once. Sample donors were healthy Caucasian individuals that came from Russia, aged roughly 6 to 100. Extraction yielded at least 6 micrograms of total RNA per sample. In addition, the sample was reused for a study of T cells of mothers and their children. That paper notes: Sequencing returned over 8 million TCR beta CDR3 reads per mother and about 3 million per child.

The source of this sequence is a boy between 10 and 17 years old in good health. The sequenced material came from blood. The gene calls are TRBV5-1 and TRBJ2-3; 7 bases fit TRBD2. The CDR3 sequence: CASSSGLYTDTQYF. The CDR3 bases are TGCGCCAGCAGCTCGGGACTATACACAGATACGCAGTATTTT.